This T cell receptor beta chain stems from a study of CD4 T cells in relation to SARS-CoV-2 and coronaviruses. Measured with immunoSEQ multiplex PCR; TCRdb has only the in-frame clones, and not every one. The sample holds 27,000 or so clones, 60% to 85% seen once. A note on this clone: Its antigen is not known.

Germline V lookup: CDR1 SNHLY, CDR2 FYNNEI. The CDR3 contains 15 residues. Trimming removed 9 bases from V and 0 bases from J, with 16 bases in between. Unexposed donor CD4+ T cells date from about 2011-2018, before the COVID-19 pandemic. The cells were cultured for approximately ten days before CD4+ T cells were isolated. Sequencing was done on a sample of CD4+ T cells from PBMCs, cultured in vitro. The J gene is TRBJ2-3, the V gene TRBV2; a possible D gene is TRBD1 (7 bases). The sequence came from a human donor in good health. CDR3 nucleotides: TGTGCCAGGAGGGGGCGGGATTCTAGCACAGATACGCAGTATTTT. Translated, it gives CARRGRDSSTDTQYF.